This T cell receptor beta chain is from a study of T cell responses to AZD1222 COVID-19 vaccine. Germline values: CDR1 WNHNN, CDR2 SYGVQD (reference sequence). The trim removed 8 bases at V and 6 bases at J, leaving 21 bases unmatched. CDR3 size: 17 residues. Study results and limitations: Only a handful of AZD1222 recipients, roughly 6 in all, had baseline seropositivity. Increased Spike-specific TCR breadth and depth were observed after two AZD1222 doses. As reported, nearly half of all spike-specific TCRs target variant regions that are unmutated.

Sequencing used immunoSEQ multiplex PCR; TCRdb keeps in-frame clones, though not all of them. Here the sample spans some 140,000 clones, 85% to 95% being singletons. In the case of this clone: Its antigen is undetermined.

V is TRBV10-1 and J is TRBJ2-7, with TRBD2 matching over 8 bases. Source: peripheral blood, taken on day 0 of AZD1222 vaccination. This receptor was taken from an adult in good health. CDR3 in amino acids: CASLWSSGAPPFCEQYF. In nucleotides, the CDR3 is TGCGCCAGCCTTTGGAGTAGCGGGGCGCCACCGTTCTGCGAGCAGTACTTC.